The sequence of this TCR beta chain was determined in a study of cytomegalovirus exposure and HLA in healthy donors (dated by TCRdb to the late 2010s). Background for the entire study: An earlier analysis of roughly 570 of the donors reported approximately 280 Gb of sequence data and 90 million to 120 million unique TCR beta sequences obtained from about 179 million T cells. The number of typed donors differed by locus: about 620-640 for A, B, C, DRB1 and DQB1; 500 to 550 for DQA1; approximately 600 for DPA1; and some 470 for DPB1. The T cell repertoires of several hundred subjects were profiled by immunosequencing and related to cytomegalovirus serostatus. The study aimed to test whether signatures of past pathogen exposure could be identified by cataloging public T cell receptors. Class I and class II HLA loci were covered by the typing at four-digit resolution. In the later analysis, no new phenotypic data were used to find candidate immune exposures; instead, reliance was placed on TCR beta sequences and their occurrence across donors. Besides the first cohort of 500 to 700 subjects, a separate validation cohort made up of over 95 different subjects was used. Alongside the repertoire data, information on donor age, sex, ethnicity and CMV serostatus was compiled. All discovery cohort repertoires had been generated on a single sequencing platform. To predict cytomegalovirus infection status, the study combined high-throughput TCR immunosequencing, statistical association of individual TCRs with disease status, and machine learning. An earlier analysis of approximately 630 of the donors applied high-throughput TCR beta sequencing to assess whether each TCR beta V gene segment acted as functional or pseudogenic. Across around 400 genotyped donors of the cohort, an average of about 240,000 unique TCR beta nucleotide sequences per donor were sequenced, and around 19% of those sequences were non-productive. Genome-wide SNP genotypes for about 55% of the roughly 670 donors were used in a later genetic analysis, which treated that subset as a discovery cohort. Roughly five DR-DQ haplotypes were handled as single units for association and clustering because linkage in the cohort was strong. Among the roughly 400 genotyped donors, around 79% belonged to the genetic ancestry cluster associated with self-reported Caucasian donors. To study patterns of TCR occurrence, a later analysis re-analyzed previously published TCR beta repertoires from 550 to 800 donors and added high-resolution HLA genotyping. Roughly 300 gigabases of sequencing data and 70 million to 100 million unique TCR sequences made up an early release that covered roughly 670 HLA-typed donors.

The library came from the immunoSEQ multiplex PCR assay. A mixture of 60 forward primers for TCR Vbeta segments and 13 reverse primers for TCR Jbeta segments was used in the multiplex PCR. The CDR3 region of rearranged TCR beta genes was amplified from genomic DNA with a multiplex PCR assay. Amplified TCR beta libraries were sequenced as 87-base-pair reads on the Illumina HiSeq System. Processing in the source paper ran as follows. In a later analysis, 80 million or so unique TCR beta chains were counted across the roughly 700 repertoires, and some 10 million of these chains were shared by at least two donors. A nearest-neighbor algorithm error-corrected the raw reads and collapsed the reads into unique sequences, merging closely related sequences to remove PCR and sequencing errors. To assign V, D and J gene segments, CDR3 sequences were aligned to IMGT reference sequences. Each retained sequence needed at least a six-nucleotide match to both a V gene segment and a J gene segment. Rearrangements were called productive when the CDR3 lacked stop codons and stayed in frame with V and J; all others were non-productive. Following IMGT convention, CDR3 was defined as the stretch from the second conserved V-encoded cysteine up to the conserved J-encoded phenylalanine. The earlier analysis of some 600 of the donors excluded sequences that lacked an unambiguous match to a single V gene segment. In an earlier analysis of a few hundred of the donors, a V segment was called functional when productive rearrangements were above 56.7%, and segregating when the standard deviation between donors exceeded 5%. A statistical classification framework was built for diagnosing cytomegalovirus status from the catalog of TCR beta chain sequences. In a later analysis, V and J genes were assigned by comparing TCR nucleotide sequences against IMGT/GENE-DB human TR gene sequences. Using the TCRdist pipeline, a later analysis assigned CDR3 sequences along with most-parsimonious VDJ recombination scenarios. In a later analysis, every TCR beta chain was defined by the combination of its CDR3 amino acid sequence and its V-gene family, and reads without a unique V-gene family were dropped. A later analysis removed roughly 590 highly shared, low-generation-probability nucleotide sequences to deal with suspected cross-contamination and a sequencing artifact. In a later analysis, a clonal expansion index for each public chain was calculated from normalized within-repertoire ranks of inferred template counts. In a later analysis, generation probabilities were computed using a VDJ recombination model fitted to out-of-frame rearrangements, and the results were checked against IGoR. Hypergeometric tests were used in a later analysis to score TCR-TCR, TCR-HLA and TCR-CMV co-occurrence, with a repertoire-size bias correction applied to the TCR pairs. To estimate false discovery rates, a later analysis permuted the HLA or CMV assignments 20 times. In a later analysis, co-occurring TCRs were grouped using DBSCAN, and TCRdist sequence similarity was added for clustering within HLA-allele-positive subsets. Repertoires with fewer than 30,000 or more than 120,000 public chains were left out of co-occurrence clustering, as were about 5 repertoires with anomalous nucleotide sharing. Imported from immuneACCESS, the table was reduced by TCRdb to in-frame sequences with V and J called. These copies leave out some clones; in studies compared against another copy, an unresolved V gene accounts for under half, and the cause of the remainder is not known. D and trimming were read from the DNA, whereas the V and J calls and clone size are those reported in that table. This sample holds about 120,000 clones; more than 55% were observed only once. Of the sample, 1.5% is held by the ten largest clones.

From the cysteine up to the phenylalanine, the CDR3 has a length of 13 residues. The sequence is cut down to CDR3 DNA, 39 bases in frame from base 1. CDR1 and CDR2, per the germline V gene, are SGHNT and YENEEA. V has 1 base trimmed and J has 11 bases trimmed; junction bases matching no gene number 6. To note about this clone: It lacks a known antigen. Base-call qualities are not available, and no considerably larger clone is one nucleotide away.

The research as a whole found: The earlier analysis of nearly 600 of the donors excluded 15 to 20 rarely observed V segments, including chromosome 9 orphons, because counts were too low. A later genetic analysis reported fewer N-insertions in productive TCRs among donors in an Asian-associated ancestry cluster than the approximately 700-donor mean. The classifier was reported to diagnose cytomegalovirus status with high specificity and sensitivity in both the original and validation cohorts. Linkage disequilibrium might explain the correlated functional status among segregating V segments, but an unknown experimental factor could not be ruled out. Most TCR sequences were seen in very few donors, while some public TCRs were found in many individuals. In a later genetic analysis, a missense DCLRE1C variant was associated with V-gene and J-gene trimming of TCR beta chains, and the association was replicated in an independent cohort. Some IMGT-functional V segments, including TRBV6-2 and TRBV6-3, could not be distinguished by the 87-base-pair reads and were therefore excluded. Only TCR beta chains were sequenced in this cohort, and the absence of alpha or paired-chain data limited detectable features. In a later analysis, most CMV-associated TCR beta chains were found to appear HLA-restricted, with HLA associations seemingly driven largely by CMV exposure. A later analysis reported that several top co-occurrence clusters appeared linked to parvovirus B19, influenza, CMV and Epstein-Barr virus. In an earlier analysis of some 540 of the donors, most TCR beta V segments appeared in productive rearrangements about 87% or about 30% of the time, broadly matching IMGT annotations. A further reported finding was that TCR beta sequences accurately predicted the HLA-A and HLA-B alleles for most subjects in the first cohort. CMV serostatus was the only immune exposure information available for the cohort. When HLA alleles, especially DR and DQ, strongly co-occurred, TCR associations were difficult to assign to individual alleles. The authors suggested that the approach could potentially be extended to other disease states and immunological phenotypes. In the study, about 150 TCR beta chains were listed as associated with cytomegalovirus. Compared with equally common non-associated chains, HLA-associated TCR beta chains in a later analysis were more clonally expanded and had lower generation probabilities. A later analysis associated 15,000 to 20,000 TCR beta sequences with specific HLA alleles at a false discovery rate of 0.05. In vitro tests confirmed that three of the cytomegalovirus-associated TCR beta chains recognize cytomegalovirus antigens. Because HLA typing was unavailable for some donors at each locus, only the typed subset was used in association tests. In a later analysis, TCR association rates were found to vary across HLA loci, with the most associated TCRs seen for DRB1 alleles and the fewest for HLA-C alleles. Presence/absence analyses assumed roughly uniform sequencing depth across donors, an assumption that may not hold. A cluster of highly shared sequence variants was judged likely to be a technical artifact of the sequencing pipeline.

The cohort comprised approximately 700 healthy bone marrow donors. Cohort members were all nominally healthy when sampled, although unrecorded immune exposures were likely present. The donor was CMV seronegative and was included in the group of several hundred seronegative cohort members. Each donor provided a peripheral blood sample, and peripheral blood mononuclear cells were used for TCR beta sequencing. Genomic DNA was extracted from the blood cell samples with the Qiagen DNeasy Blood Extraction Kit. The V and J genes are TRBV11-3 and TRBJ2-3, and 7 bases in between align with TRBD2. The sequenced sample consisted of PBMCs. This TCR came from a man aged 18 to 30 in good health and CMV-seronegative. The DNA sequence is TGTGCCAGCAGCTTAGGGGGCGGGGGTGGGCAGTATTTT. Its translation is CASSLGGGGGQYF.